The 18 T cell receptor beta chains given below trace back to one sample, sequenced in a study of human T cells and chemical hapten exposure. The time point was: patch test 1, 2 weeks after DPC sensitization. Treatment here: therapeutic diphenylcyclopropenone sensitization with weekly scalp DPC. TCRdb re-analysed the RACE reads in MiXCR, keeping a single row per CDR3 protein. This sample carries around 340,000 distinct CDR3 sequences, 6% to 8.5% of them seen once, and the ten largest clones take around 8.4%. Sequencing was performed on whole blood, taken in connection with sensitization to the hapten diphenylcyclopropenone (DPC). The receptors were gathered from a woman younger than 30 with alopecia areata. Some clones in this sample may be carry-over from other donors' samples.

This clonotype appeared a few times. This chain joins TRBV7-9 and TRBJ2-2; D is ambiguous. The CDR3 length is 15 residues. Germline V gene lookup returns CDR1 SEHNR and CDR2 FQNEAQ (reference sequence). Deletions cut 7 bases from V and 1 base from J, with 13 bases between. CDR3 sequence reads: CASIRPGVNTGELFF. In DNA form, the CDR3 reads TGTGCCAGCATCCGACCTGGAGTGAACACCGGGGAGCTGTTTTTT.

This clonotype was seen repeatedly, ten times or more. The chain uses TRBV7-2 and TRBJ2-3; possibly TRBD1 for D (6 bases). The CDR3 runs 15 residues. With 3 bases removed from V and 4 bases from J, the gap between germline ends came to 14 bases. Germline loops: CDR1 SGHTA, CDR2 FQGNSA. The CDR3 region has the DNA TGTGCCAGCAGCTTTGGGGACATGAGGGCAGATACGCAGTATTTT. Translating gives CASSFGDMRADTQYF.

This chain uses TRBV5-1 with TRBJ2-1; 9 bases are a match to TRBD2. This CDR3 has 15 amino acids. Germline trimming cut 0 bases from V and 5 bases from J; bases unmatched to any gene: 3. The germline CDR1 and CDR2 sequences are SGHRS and YFSETQ. The CDR3 nucleotides read TGCGCCAGCAGCTTGGCAAGCGGGGGGCACAATGAGCAGTTCTTC. It yields the protein CASSLASGGHNEQFF.

A remark on this clonotype: One end of the junction does not line up with germline, which may come from a read error. The chain combines TRBV4-2 with TRBJ2-2; no definite D call. The CDR3 sequence is 17 residues long. Germline lookup yields CDR1 LGHNA and CDR2 YNFKEQ. This chain's CDR3 is CDSSQKWTDANTGELFF. CDR3 bases: TGTGACAGCAGCCAAAAATGGACGGACGCGAACACCGGGGAGCTGTTTTTT.

This clonotype was detected only a few times. V gene TRBV20-1 combines with J gene TRBJ2-7; D is unclear. V dropped 3 bases and J dropped 3 bases, with 9 bases sitting between them. The V gene's germline CDR1 is DFQATT and CDR2 SNEGSKA (reference sequence). This CDR3 is built from 12 residues. CDR3 nucleotide sequence: TGCAGTGCTAGTCTGGGCAGCTACGAGCAGTACTTC. Its protein product is CSASLGSYEQYF.

This chain connects TRBV6-2 or TRBV6-3 to TRBJ1-2; D possibly corresponds to TRBD1 (6 bases). The CDR3 length is 16 residues. Germline CDR1 MNHEY, CDR2 SVGEGT. The ends were cut back, 4 bases at V and 4 bases at J, with 19 bases in the middle. CDR3 DNA: TGTGCCAGCAGTTCGTTCCGGGACAAAGAACGCTATGGCTACACCTTC. It is translated as CASSSFRDKERYGYTF.

This chain links TRBV5-1 with TRBJ1-4; D not resolved. The CDR3 contains 14 residues. V was trimmed by 5 bases and J by 4 bases, leaving 12 bases between them. CDR1 SGHRS and CDR2 YFSETQ come from the germline V gene. The CDR3 coding sequence is TGCGCCAGCAGTTATAATGGGGATAATGAAAAACTGTTTTTT. It is translated as CASSYNGDNEKLFF.

This clonotype was counted between two and nine times. The genes are TRBV5-4 and TRBJ2-5; D gene unclear. V shed 0 bases and J shed 0 bases, with 6 bases lying between them. Germline V gene data show CDR1 as SGHNT and CDR2 as YYREEE (reference sequence). CDR3 length: 14 residues. The CDR3 protein is CASSLDGYQETQYF. Here the CDR3 DNA reads TGTGCCAGCAGCTTGGACGGTTACCAAGAGACCCAGTACTTC.

The chain employs TRBV6-2 or TRBV6-3 and TRBJ2-5; maybe TRBD1 (6 bases). CDR1 is MNHEY and CDR2 is SVGEGT in the germline V gene. The CDR3 runs 14 residues. With 8 bases removed from V and 2 bases from J, the gap between germline ends came to 15 bases. CDR3 in amino acids: CASPRRTEQETQYF. The CDR3 nucleotides read TGTGCCAGCCCCCGTCGGACAGAACAAGAGACCCAGTACTTC.

This clonotype was found many times. The chain recombines TRBV12-3 or TRBV12-4 with TRBJ1-2; D uncertain. V lost 6 bases and J 2 bases, leaving 7 bases between the germline ends. The CDR3 extends over 12 amino acids. The CDR3 DNA is TGTGCCAGCAGCCTAATAAACTATGGCTACACCTTC. Protein product: CASSLINYGYTF.

This clonotype was seen repeatedly, ten times or more. This chain links TRBV10-3 with TRBJ2-7; no definite D call. This CDR3 contains 13 residues. V was cut by 3 bases and J by 5 bases, with 11 bases left in between. Germline-derived CDR1 and CDR2 are ENHRY and SYGVKD. The CDR3: CAISEYSAHEQYF. The CDR3 coding sequence is TGTGCCATCAGTGAATACAGTGCCCACGAGCAGTACTTC.

This clonotype was detected only a few times. The chain is built from TRBV19 and TRBJ1-2; 7 positions agree with TRBD1. The CDR3 sequence is 14 residues long. Per germline, CDR1 LNHDA and CDR2 SQIVND (reference sequence). V shed 3 bases, J shed 7 bases, and the junction held 8 bases outside the gene matches. The CDR3 here is CASSMGDSFSGYTF. In DNA, the CDR3 is TGTGCCAGTAGTATGGGGGACAGTTTCTCTGGCTACACCTTC.

This clonotype was detected ten times or more. The gene calls are TRBV11-1 and TRBJ2-5, with no clear D. This CDR3 region has 12 residues. Germline V gene lookup returns CDR1 SGHAT and CDR2 FQDESV (reference sequence). V dropped 4 bases and J dropped 4 bases, with 7 bases sitting between them. In nucleotides, the CDR3 is TGTGCCAGCAGCTCTCAGACAGAGACCCAGTACTTC. Its translation is CASSSQTETQYF.

This chain uses TRBV29-1 with TRBJ1-1; no firm D call. V was pared by 7 bases and J by 0 bases, with 12 bases between. The CDR3 runs 13 residues. Germline V CDR1 and CDR2: SQVTM, ANQGSEA. This chain's CDR3 is CSGYDALNTEAFF. CDR3 sequence (DNA): TGCAGCGGGTATGATGCCTTGAACACTGAAGCTTTCTTT.

This clonotype was picked up many times. The genes are TRBV2 and TRBJ2-6; a weak D match, TRBD2 (5 bases). Germline V gene lookup returns CDR1 SNHLY and CDR2 FYNNEI. V lost 3 bases, J lost 2 bases, and 5 bases lay in between. The CDR3 is 14 amino acids. In DNA, the CDR3 is TGTGCCAGCAGTGAGGAGGCTGGGGCCAACGTCCTGACTTTC. Its protein product is CASSEEAGANVLTF.

The chain uses TRBV16 and TRBJ1-2, with unresolved D. The V gene's germline CDR1 is KGHSY and CDR2 FQNENV. CDR3 length equals 11 residues. V gave up 2 bases and J gave up 5 bases, with 3 bases separating them. The CDR3 spells CASSQTYGYTF. Written as DNA, the CDR3 is TGTGCCAGCAGCCAAACATATGGCTACACCTTC.

This clonotype showed up many times. The chain carries TRBV6-5 and TRBJ2-3, with D perhaps TRBD1 (6 bases). From germline, CDR1 is MNHEY and CDR2 SVGAGI. V shed 10 bases and J shed 4 bases, with 15 bases lying between them. CDR3 length: 13 residues. CDR3 sequence (DNA): TGTGCCACCCACGGGCAGGGGCCAGATACGCAGTATTTT. It yields the protein CATHGQGPDTQYF.

This clonotype was seen repeatedly, ten times or more. The rearrangement links TRBV28 to TRBJ2-7; the D call may be TRBD1 or TRBD2 (5 bases each). V lost 5 bases to trimming and J lost 1 base, with 12 bases between them. Germline lookup yields CDR1 MDHEN and CDR2 SYDVKM. The CDR3 has 14 amino acids. CDR3 residues: CASSPFGGSYEQYF. CDR3 DNA sequence: TGTGCCAGCAGTCCGTTTGGGGGTTCCTACGAGCAGTACTTC.